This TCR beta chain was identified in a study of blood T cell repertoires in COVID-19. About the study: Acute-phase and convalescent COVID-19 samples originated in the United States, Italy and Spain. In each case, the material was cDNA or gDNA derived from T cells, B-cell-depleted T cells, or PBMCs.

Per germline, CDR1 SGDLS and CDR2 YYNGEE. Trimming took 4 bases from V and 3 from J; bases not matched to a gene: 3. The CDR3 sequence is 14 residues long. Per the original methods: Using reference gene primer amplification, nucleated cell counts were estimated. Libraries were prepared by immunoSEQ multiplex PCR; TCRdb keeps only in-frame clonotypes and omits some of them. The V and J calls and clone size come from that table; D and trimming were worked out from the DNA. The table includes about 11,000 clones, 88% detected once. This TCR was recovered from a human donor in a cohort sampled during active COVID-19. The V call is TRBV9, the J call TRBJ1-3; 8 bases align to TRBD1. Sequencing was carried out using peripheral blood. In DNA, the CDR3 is TGTGCCAGCAGCTCGGGACAGGTTGGAAACACCATATATTTT. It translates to CASSSGQVGNTIYF.